These 19 T cell receptor beta chains came from one sample sequenced in a study of blood T cell repertoires in COVID-19. Sequencing used immunoSEQ multiplex PCR; TCRdb keeps in-frame clones, though not all of them. In the table there are under 500,000 clones, more than 85% of which are singletons. What was sequenced was peripheral blood. The receptor source for this set is a woman in her 30s with acute or convalescent COVID-19.

The chain uses TRBV25-1 and TRBJ2-3; the D gene is possibly TRBD2 (5 bases). This CDR3 spans 12 amino acids. Trimming took 4 bases from V and 8 from J, leaving 10 bases between them. Germline V CDR1 and CDR2: MGHDK, SYGVNS. This CDR3 is CASSGGFSTQYF. CDR3 bases: TGTGCCAGCAGTGGAGGGTTCAGTACGCAGTATTTT.

V usage is TRBV19 and J usage is TRBJ1-2; D gene uncertain. The V end was cut by 3 bases, the J end by 7 bases, with 18 bases between. CDR1 and CDR2 from the germline V gene are LNHDA and SQIVND (reference sequence). The CDR3 sequence is 15 residues long. CDR3: CASSIHMSTDGGYTF. The DNA of the CDR3 is TGTGCCAGTAGTATTCATATGTCGACTGACGGTGGCTACACCTTC.

The chain carries TRBV3-1 (or the pseudogene TRBV3-2) and TRBJ1-2; 8 bases map to TRBD1. CDR3 size: 15 residues. Germline-derived CDR1 and CDR2 are LGHDT and YNNKEL (reference sequence). The V and J ends lost 0 bases and 8 bases, in that order; junction bases with no gene match: 8. CDR3 DNA sequence: TGTGCCAGCAGCCAAGATTTAGAGACAGGGGACGGCTACACCTTC. As protein: CASSQDLETGDGYTF.

The chain combines TRBV19 with TRBJ2-5; 11 bases agree with TRBD1. The CDR3 is made up of 15 amino acids. The germline V gene has CDR1 LNHDA and CDR2 SQIVND (reference sequence). After removal of 3 bases from V and 4 bases from J, the junction contained 4 bases not matched to a gene. The CDR3 protein is CASSIGTGGSETQYF. As DNA, the CDR3 is TGTGCCAGTAGTATCGGGACAGGGGGTTCAGAGACCCAGTACTTC.

The chain combines TRBV11-2 with TRBJ1-1, with D uncertain. CDR1 and CDR2 (germline): SGHAT, FQNNGV. V was shortened by 2 bases and J by 7 bases, with 11 bases between the two germline ends. This CDR3 has 13 amino acids. CDR3 sequence: CASSLWPRSEAFF. The CDR3 DNA sequence: TGTGCCAGCAGCTTATGGCCGAGGAGTGAAGCTTTCTTT. The full variable domain, with the rest looked up from reference TRBV11-2 and TRBJ1-1, is EAGVAQSPRYKIIEKRQSVAFWCNPISGHATLYWYQQILGQGPKLLIQFQNNGVVDDSQLPKDRFSAERLKGVDSTLKIQPAKLEDSAVYLCASSLWPRSEAFFGQGTRLTVV.

The chain links TRBV7-8 to TRBJ2-5; D perhaps matches TRBD1 (6 bases). This CDR3 spans 15 amino acids. CDR1 and CDR2 from the germline V gene are SGHVS and FQNEAQ. Trimming removed 0 bases at V and 3 bases at J, with 11 bases between. The DNA for the CDR3 is TGTGCCAGCAGCTTAGCGGGGACAAGAAAAGAGACCCAGTACTTC. Translated, it gives CASSLAGTRKETQYF.

The V and J genes are TRBV5-6 and TRBJ2-1; D is possibly TRBD2 (5 bases). CDR1 and CDR2 (germline): SGHDT, YYEEEE. V was pared by 0 bases and J by 6 bases, with 10 bases between. The CDR3 sequence is 14 residues long. The CDR3 nucleotides read TGTGCCAGCAGCTTGGGAGGGCTGGGCAATGAGCAGTTCTTC. Encoded protein: CASSLGGLGNEQFF.

The chain uses TRBV27 and TRBJ1-1; 7 bases agree with TRBD1. This CDR3 contains 13 residues. CDR1 and CDR2 from the germline V gene are MNHEY and SMNVEV (reference sequence). V trimming: 8 bases; J trimming: 6 bases; junction bases outside the gene matches: 9. This CDR3 reads CASRIKTGSEAFF. The CDR3 DNA sequence: TGTGCCAGCCGGATCAAGACAGGGTCTGAAGCTTTCTTT.

The chain is built from TRBV7-9 and TRBJ2-7; 8 bases align to TRBD2. J lost 3 bases, V lost 6 bases, and 10 bases had no gene match. The germline CDR1 and CDR2 sequences are SEHNR and FQNEAQ (reference sequence). The CDR3 is 15 amino acids. The CDR3 nucleotides are TGTGCCAGCAGTCATACTAGCGGTCCATACTACGAGCAGTACTTC. It yields the protein CASSHTSGPYYEQYF.

The rearrangement links TRBV30 to TRBJ1-3, with 7 bases identical to TRBD1. With V trimmed by 2 bases and J by 8 bases, 6 bases remained unmatched. Looked up from germline, CDR1 is GTSNPN and CDR2 is SVGIG (reference sequence). This CDR3 spans 13 amino acids. The CDR3 loop is CAWSKTGSHTIYF. For the CDR3, the DNA is TGTGCCTGGAGTAAGACAGGGAGCCACACCATATATTTT.

This chain links TRBV5-4 with TRBJ1-1, with D unresolved. Trimming removed 0 bases at V and 11 bases at J, with 14 bases between. The CDR3 runs 13 residues. CDR1 is SGHNT and CDR2 is YYREEE in the germline V gene (reference sequence). Here the CDR3 reads CASSLGSPPAAFF. Written as DNA, the CDR3 is TGTGCCAGCAGCTTGGGGAGTCCTCCGGCGGCTTTCTTT.

The gene calls are TRBV29-1 and TRBJ1-4; the match to TRBD1 covers 11 bases. The J segment lost 3 bases and the V segment lost 6 bases, leaving 6 bases of the junction unmatched. CDR1 SQVTM and CDR2 ANQGSEA come from the germline V gene. The CDR3 is 15 residues long. The chain's CDR3 is CSVIGQGASNEKLFF. The CDR3 coding sequence is TGCAGCGTCATCGGACAGGGGGCTTCTAATGAAAAACTGTTTTTT.

The chain carries TRBV19 and TRBJ2-6; tentatively, D is TRBD1 (5 bases). The V and J ends lost 8 bases and 1 base respectively, with 21 bases between them. The CDR3 has 18 amino acids. Germline V gene lookup returns CDR1 LNHDA and CDR2 SQIVND (reference sequence). CDR3 region: CASRSTRAEGSGANVLTF. The DNA of the CDR3 is TGTGCCAGTCGATCGACCAGGGCAGAAGGGTCTGGGGCCAACGTCCTGACTTTC.

V usage is TRBV10-1 and J usage is TRBJ1-4; D gene ambiguous. The V end lost 7 bases, the J end lost 6 bases, and 21 bases lay between the germline ends. CDR3 length equals 16 residues. Per germline, CDR1 WNHNN and CDR2 SYGVQD (reference sequence). CDR3 sequence: CASINGCGEGDEKLFF. The CDR3 nucleotides are TGCGCCAGCATCAATGGTTGTGGGGAGGGTGATGAAAAACTGTTTTTT.

The chain has TRBV18 and TRBJ2-6, with D uncertain. Germline CDR1 reads KGHSH; CDR2 reads LQKENI. The CDR3 has 15 residues. Trimming stripped 0 bases from V and 2 bases from J, with 5 bases between. Written as DNA, the CDR3 is TGTGCCAGCTCACCACCGGGCCCTGGGGCCAACGTCCTGACTTTC. It encodes CASSPPGPGANVLTF.

The chain couples TRBV6-5 to TRBJ2-2; 8 bases are shared with TRBD2. The CDR3 consists of 15 residues. With 6 bases clipped from V and 6 bases from J, the junction kept 9 bases outside the gene matches. Germline V gene sequence: CDR1 MNHEY, CDR2 SVGAGI. This chain's CDR3 is CASRGLAYKAGELFF. The CDR3 DNA follows: TGTGCCAGCAGAGGACTAGCCTATAAGGCCGGGGAGCTGTTTTTT.

This rearrangement joins TRBV30 to TRBJ1-3; D is ambiguous. Trimming took off 0 bases at V and 4 bases at J, with 25 bases between the two ends. Germline V CDR1 and CDR2: GTSNPN, SVGIG (reference sequence). This CDR3 comprises 19 residues. The CDR3 DNA reads TGTGCCTGGAGTGTACAATTCTCGGGGATCCCCGTCTCGGGAAACACCATATATTTT. As protein: CAWSVQFSGIPVSGNTIYF.

This sequence joins TRBV7-2 and TRBJ2-7; tentative D call: TRBD1 (6 bases). Trimming removed 5 bases at V and 8 bases at J, with 16 bases between. The germline V gene has CDR1 SGHTA and CDR2 FQGNSA. This CDR3 has 13 residues. The DNA for the CDR3 is TGTGCCAGCAGCACCACAGGGATGGGTAAGCAGTACTTC. This codes for CASSTTGMGKQYF.

The V call is TRBV7-6, the J call TRBJ1-1; 7 nucleotides align to TRBD1. The junction had 9 bases not matched to a gene; V was cut back by 3 bases and J by 5 bases. CDR1 is SGHVS and CDR2 is FNYEAQ in the germline V gene. This CDR3 comprises 15 residues. The CDR3 sequence is CASSFETGRRTEAFF. DNA of the CDR3: TGTGCCAGCAGCTTTGAGACAGGGAGGAGGACTGAAGCTTTCTTT.